Listed below are T cell receptor delta chains from one sample, sequenced in a study of Vδ1+ human thymocytes. TCRdb re-identified clones in the multiplex PCR reads via CATT. The table records roughly 55,000 delta-chain clones, 15% to 20% of them present only once. Sequences were obtained from Vdelta1+ gamma-delta thymocytes from the thymus. These receptors were obtained from a boy in the first two years of life who had congenital heart surgery. CDR3s include the opening cysteine and the closing phenylalanine or tryptophan. A D gene is named only where the DNA matches it firmly. The listing skips clone size in some rows; elsewhere it reads once, few, many or a size class.

d_call,j_call,v_call,clone_size,cdr3_nt,cdr3_aa
TRDD3,TRDJ1,TRDV1,few,TGTGCTCTTGGGGAACGTCCGGACTTTAACTACTGGGGGCCGGTATCCGATAAACTCATCTTT,CALGERPDFNYWGPVSDKLIF
TRDD3,TRDJ1,TRDV1,few,TGTGCTCTTGGGGAACCCCTGACCGGGGGATACGCAGGACTCATCTTT,CALGEPLTGGYAGLIF
TRDD3,TRDJ1,TRDV1,.,TGTGCTCTTGGGGACAGGGCTGGGGGAACCTACACCGATAAACTCATCTTT,CALGDRAGGTYTDKLIF
.,TRDJ1,TRDV1,few,TGTGCTCTTGGGGAACCAATAGGGGGAGATTACACCGATAAACTCATCTTT,CALGEPIGGDYTDKLIF
.,TRDJ1,TRDV1,few,TGTGCTCTTGGGGAACATCAAATGGCCGGGGATGGGGGTAAACTCATCTTT,CALGEHQMAGDGGKLIF
TRDD3,TRDJ1,TRDV1,few,TGTGCTCTTGGGGAACTAGAATCTGCTCCCACTGGGGGAAGCGCCGATAAACTCATCTTT,CALGELESAPTGGSADKLIF
TRDD3,TRDJ1,TRDV1,few,TGTGCTCTTGGGGTAGCCCCGGGGATACGTCGCGATAAACTCATCTTT,CALGVAPGIRRDKLIF
TRDD3,TRDJ1,TRDV3,few,TGTGCCTTTAGCTCGTGCTCGGCTTCCTACGAGGGGGACTGGGGGATCAACACCGATAAACTCATCTTT,CAFSSCSASYEGDWGINTDKLIF
.,TRDJ1,TRDV1,.,TGTGCTCTTGGGGAATTCCTACAGGAGATACGCTACTCTACTCTGTACACCGATAAACTCATCTTT,CALGEFLQEIRYSTLYTDKLIF
.,TRDJ1,TRDV1,.,TGTGCTCTTGGGGAACGGCAGTTTCCTATCCCGTACGAAGGTACACCTCTATACACCGATAAACTCATCTTT,CALGERQFPIPYEGTPLYTDKLIF
.,TRDJ1,TRDV1,.,TGTGCTCTTGGGAACGGAGGTTGGGGGACCGATAAACTCATCTTT,CALGNGGWGTDKLIF
.,TRDJ1,TRDV1,.,TGTGCTCTTGGGGACGACTTCCCGTACACCGATAAACTCATCTTT,CALGDDFPYTDKLIF
TRDD3,TRDJ1,TRDV1,.,TGTGCTCTTGGGAGTAACTACGGAGAATTATCTGGGGGACCTCTCTGGTACACCGATAAACTCATCTTT,CALGSNYGELSGGPLWYTDKLIF
TRDD3,TRDJ1,TRDV1,few,TGTGCTCTTGGGGATAAACTTCCGTACCGGGGGATACCAACCGATAAACTCATCTTT,CALGDKLPYRGIPTDKLIF
.,TRDJ1,TRDV1,.,TGTGCTCTTGGGGACGATATACGTTCATACTGGTACACCGATAAACTCATCTTT,CALGDDIRSYWYTDKLIF
.,TRDJ1,TRDV1,.,TGTGCTCTTGGGGAACCACTAATGTTCCTTAGGGCGACCGATAAACTCATCTTT,CALGEPLMFLRATDKLIF
.,TRDJ1,TRDV1,few,TGTGCTCTTGGGGAATCCCCGCACGATAAACTCATCTTT,CALGESPHDKLIF